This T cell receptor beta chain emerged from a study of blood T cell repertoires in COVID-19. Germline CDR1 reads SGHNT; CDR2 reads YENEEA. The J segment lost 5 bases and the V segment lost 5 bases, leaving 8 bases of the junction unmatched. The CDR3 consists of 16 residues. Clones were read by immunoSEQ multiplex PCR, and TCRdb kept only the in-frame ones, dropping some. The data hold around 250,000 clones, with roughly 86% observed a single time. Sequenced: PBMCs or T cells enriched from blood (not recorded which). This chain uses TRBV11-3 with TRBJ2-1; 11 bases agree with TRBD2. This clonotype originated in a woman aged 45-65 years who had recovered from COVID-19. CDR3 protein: CASSPPGTSGNNEQFF. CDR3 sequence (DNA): TGTGCCAGCAGCCCCCCCGGGACTAGCGGAAACAATGAGCAGTTCTTC.